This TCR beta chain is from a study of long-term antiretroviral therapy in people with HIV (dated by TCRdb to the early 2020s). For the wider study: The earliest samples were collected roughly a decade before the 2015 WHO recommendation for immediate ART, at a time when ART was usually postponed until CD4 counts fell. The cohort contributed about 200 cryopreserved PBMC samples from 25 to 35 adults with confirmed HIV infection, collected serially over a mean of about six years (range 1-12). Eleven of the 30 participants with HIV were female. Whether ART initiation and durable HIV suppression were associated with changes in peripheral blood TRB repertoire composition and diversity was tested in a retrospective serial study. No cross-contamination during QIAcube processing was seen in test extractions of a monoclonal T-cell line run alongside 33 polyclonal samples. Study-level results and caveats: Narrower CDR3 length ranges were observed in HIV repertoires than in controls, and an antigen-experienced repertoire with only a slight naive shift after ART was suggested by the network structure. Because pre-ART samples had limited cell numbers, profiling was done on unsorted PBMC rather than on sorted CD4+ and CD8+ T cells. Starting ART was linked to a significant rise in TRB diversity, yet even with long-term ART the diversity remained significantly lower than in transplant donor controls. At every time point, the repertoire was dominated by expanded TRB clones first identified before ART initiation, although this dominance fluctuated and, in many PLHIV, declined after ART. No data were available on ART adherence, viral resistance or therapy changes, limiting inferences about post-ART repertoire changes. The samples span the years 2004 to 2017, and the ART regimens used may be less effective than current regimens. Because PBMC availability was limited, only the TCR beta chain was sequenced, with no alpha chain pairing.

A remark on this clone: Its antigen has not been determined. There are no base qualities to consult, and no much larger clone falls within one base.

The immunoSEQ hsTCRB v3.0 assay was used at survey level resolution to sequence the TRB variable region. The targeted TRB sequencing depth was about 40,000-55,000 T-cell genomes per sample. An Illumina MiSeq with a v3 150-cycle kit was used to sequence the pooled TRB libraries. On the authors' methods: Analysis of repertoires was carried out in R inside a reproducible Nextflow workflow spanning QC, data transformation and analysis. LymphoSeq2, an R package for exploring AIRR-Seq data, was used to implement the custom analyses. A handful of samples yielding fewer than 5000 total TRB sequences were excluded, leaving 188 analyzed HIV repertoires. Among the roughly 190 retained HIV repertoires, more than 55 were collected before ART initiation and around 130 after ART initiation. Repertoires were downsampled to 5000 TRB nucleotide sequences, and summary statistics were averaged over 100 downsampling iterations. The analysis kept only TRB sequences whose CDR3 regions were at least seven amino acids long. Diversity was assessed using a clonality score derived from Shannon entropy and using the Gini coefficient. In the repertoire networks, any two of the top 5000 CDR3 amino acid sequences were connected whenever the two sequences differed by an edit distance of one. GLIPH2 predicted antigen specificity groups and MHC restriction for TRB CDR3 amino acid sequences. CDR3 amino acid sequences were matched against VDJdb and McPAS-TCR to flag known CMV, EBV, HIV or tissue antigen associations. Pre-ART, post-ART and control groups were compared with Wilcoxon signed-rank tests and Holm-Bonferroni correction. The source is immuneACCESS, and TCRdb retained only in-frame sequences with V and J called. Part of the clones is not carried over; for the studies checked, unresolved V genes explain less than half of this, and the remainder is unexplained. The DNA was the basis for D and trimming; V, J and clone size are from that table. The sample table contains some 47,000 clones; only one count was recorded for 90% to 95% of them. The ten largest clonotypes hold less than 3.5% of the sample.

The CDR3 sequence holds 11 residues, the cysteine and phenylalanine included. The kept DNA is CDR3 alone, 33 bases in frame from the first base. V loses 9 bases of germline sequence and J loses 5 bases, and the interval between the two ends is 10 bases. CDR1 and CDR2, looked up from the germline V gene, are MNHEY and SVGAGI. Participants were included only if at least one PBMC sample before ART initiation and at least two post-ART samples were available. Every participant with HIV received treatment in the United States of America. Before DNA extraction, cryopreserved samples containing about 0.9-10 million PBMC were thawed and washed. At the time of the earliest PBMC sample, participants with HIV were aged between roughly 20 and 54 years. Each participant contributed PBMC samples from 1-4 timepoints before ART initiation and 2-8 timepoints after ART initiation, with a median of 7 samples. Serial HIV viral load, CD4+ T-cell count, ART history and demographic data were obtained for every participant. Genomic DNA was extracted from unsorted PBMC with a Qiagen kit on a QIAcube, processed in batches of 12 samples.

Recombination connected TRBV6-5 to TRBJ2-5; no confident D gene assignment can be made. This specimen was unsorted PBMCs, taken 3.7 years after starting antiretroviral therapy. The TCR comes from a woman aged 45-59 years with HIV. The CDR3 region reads CASRLGETQYF. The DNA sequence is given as TGTGCCAGTCGACTGGGGGAGACCCAGTACTTC.